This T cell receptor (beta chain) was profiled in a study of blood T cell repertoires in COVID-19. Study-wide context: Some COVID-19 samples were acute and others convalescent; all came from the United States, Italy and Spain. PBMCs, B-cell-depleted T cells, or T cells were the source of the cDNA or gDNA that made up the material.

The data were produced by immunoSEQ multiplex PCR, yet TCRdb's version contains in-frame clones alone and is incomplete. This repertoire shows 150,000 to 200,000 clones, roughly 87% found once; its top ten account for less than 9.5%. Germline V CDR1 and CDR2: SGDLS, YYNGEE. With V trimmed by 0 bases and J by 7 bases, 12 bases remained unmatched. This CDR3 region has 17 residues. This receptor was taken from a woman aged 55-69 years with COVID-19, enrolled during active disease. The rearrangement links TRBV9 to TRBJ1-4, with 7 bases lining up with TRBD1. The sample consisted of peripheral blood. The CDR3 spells CASSVGLIQGLGEKLFF. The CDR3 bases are TGTGCCAGCAGCGTAGGACTTATACAGGGGCTCGGTGAAAAACTGTTTTTT.